This passage covers 21 T cell receptor beta chains from one sample sequenced in a study of cytomegalovirus exposure and HLA in healthy donors. In the PCR, 60 Vbeta and 13 Jbeta primers were used. The table came from immunoSEQ multiplex PCR; TCRdb's copy has only in-frame clones and leaves some out. Here the sample spans 100,000 to 150,000 clones, approximately 87% being singletons. The sequencing input was PBMCs. These receptors were taken from a man in his forties in good health and CMV-seronegative.

The chain uses TRBV9 and TRBJ2-2; D might be TRBD1 (5 bases). This CDR3 spans 16 amino acids. V was shortened by 0 bases and J by 4 bases, with 13 bases between the two germline ends. Germline V lookup: CDR1 SGDLS, CDR2 YYNGEE. The CDR3 reads CASSVVAGRGTGELFF. The CDR3 nucleotides read TGTGCCAGCAGCGTAGTAGCCGGAAGGGGCACCGGGGAGCTGTTTTTT.

The V call is TRBV6-1, the J call TRBJ1-1; D gene uncertain. CDR1 and CDR2 from the germline V gene are MNHNS and SASEGT. The CDR3 length is 14 residues. V shed 5 bases and J shed 2 bases, with 12 bases lying between them. DNA of the CDR3: TGTGCCAGCAGTACTCAGGCCCCTAACACTGAAGCTTTCTTT. This translates into CASSTQAPNTEAFF.

The chain employs TRBV7-9 and TRBJ1-3; D is unresolved. CDR3 length: 13 amino acids. V was cut by 7 bases and J by 3 bases, with 10 bases left in between. Germline CDR1 and CDR2: SEHNR and FQNEAQ (reference sequence). Here the CDR3 DNA reads TGTGCCAGCAATGAGGGAGGTGGAAACACCATATATTTT. It is translated as CASNEGGGNTIYF.

The chain recombines TRBV5-1 with TRBJ2-7; maybe TRBD1 (5 bases). Looked up from germline, CDR1 is SGHRS and CDR2 is YFSETQ. The ends were cut back, 0 bases at V and 3 bases at J, with 10 bases in the middle. The CDR3 has 14 amino acids. DNA of the CDR3: TGCGCCAGCAGCTTGGACAGGAATATCTACGAGCAGTACTTC. Translated: CASSLDRNIYEQYF.

V gene TRBV9 combines with J gene TRBJ2-5, with 8 bases lining up with TRBD2. The CDR3 contains 14 residues. V shed 3 bases, J shed 4 bases, and the junction held 5 bases outside the gene matches. Per the germline V gene, CDR1 is SGDLS and CDR2 is YYNGEE. The CDR3 DNA follows: TGTGCCAGCAGCGGGACTAGCAGGATAGAGACCCAGTACTTC. Translating it yields CASSGTSRIETQYF.

The rearrangement uses TRBV5-6 and TRBJ1-3; D gene unclear. The V and J ends lost 1 base and 1 base respectively, with 3 bases between them. This CDR3 has 13 amino acids. Germline CDR1 reads SGHDT; CDR2 reads YYEEEE. DNA for the CDR3: TGTGCCAGCAGCTTGCAGTCTGGAAACACCATATATTTT. It yields the protein CASSLQSGNTIYF.

The rearrangement uses TRBV27 and TRBJ2-1; 9 bases line up with TRBD1. Germline CDR1 and CDR2: MNHEY and SMNVEV (reference sequence). This CDR3 comprises 16 residues. V was pared by 2 bases and J by 5 bases, with 7 bases of the junction left unmatched. CDR3 loop: CASSLQGQGYHNEQFF. CDR3 nucleotides: TGTGCCAGCAGTTTACAAGGACAGGGGTACCACAATGAGCAGTTCTTC.

This chain joins TRBV19 and TRBJ2-1; possibly TRBD1 for D (7 bases). This CDR3 is built from 17 residues. Germline lookup yields CDR1 LNHDA and CDR2 SQIVND (reference sequence). V shed 5 bases and J shed 7 bases, with 24 bases lying between them. CDR3 sequence reads: CASSLNRGLGDRNEQFF. In nucleotides, the CDR3 is TGTGCCAGTAGTCTTAACAGGGGACTGGGGGATCGTAATGAGCAGTTCTTC.

The J gene is TRBJ2-7, the V gene TRBV5-1; tentatively, D is TRBD2 (6 bases). The CDR3 loop spans 15 amino acids. The V end lost 0 bases, the J end lost 3 bases, and 13 bases lay between the germline ends. Germline V gives CDR1 SGHRS, CDR2 YFSETQ. CDR3 residues: CASSLGGGRDYEQYF. The CDR3, as DNA: TGCGCCAGCAGCTTGGGCGGCGGGCGGGACTACGAGCAGTACTTC.

The chain has TRBV7-3 and TRBJ2-1; tentative D call: TRBD1 (6 bases). CDR1 and CDR2 from the germline V gene are SGHTA and FQGTGA. This CDR3 has 14 amino acids. V lost 5 bases, J lost 9 bases, and 17 bases lay in between. DNA for the CDR3: TGTGCCAGCAGCGCTCAGGTGGGGGCCATTGAGCAGTTCTTC. It yields the protein CASSAQVGAIEQFF.

The chain has TRBV15 and TRBJ2-5; 9 positions match TRBD2. The V gene end was trimmed by 5 bases and the J gene end by 3 bases; junction bases not matched to a gene: 1. The CDR3 runs 13 residues. Germline V gene sequence: CDR1 LNHNV, CDR2 YYDKDF (reference sequence). In nucleotides, the CDR3 is TGTGCCACCAGCCGGACTAGCGAAGAGACCCAGTACTTC. Its protein is CATSRTSEETQYF.

This clone was observed once. The rearrangement joins TRBV28 to TRBJ1-4; D is possibly TRBD1 (5 bases). The V and J ends lost 6 bases and 8 bases respectively, with 19 bases between them. The CDR3 contains 15 residues. The germline CDR1 and CDR2 sequences are MDHEN and SYDVKM. CDR3 protein: CASRTSWGVREKLFF. The CDR3 DNA is TGTGCCAGCAGAACCTCTTGGGGGGTGAGAGAAAAACTGTTTTTT.

The gene calls are TRBV9 and TRBJ2-7; TRBD2 is a possible D gene (5 bases). The CDR3 contains 15 residues. The V and J ends lost 4 bases and 2 bases respectively, with 16 bases between them. Per germline, CDR1 SGDLS and CDR2 YYNGEE. CDR3 nucleotide sequence: TGTGCCAGCAGCCCACGGGGTATTACTACCTACGAGCAGTACTTC. Amino acid sequence: CASSPRGITTYEQYF.

This rearrangement joins TRBV12-5 to TRBJ2-4; TRBD2 agrees at 8 bases. The trim removed 7 bases at V and 8 bases at J, leaving 16 bases unmatched. Per the germline V gene, CDR1 is LGHNT and CDR2 is FRNRAP. This CDR3 is built from 16 residues. This chain's CDR3 is CASAPDGGASGDIQYF. In DNA form, the CDR3 reads TGTGCTAGTGCCCCGGACGGGGGGGCATCCGGCGACATTCAGTACTTC.

The rearrangement uses TRBV2 and TRBJ1-2; no clear D gene. Between the trimmed V and J ends, which lost 3 bases and 8 bases, there was a span of 10 bases. Germline V CDR1 and CDR2: SNHLY, FYNNEI. This CDR3 is built from 12 residues. DNA of the CDR3: TGTGCCAGCAGTGAGTTGGGAGAGGGCTACACCTTC. Protein product: CASSELGEGYTF. Full variable domain (missing parts from reference TRBV2 and TRBJ1-2): EPEVTQTPSHQVTQMGQEVILRCVPISNHLYFYWYRQILGQKVEFLVSFYNNEISEKSEIFDDQFSVERPDGSNFTLKIRSTKLEDSAMYFCASSELGEGYTFGSGTRLTVV.

This sequence joins TRBV4-3 and TRBJ2-3, with 10 bases fitting TRBD2. CDR1 is LGHNA and CDR2 is YSLEER in the germline V gene. Unmatched junction bases numbered 10, after V lost 4 bases and J lost 6 bases. The CDR3 extends over 16 amino acids. CDR3 residues: CASSLGNSGRYDTQYF. Written as DNA, the CDR3 is TGCGCCAGCAGCCTGGGGAATAGCGGGAGGTATGATACGCAGTATTTT.

J is TRBJ1-1 and V is TRBV5-4; 8 bases map to TRBD1. There are 14 residues in the CDR3. V was pared by 7 bases and J by 3 bases, with 8 bases of the junction left unmatched. Germline V lookup: CDR1 SGHNT, CDR2 YYREEE (reference sequence). CDR3 bases: TGTGCCAGCTTCAGTCAGGGGGCGTACACTGAAGCTTTCTTT. This gives the protein CASFSQGAYTEAFF. The full variable domain, rest sourced from reference TRBV5-4 and TRBJ1-1, is ETGVTQSPTHLIKTRGQQVTLRCSSQSGHNTVSWYQQALGQGPQFIFQYYREEENGRGNFPPRFSGLQFPNYSSELNVNALELDDSALYLCASFSQGAYTEAFFGQGTRLTVV.

The chain uses TRBV29-1 and TRBJ1-1; tentatively, D is TRBD1 (5 bases). The CDR3 length is 14 residues. CDR1 is SQVTM, CDR2 ANQGSEA, per germline. The V end was cut by 6 bases, the J end by 1 base, with 15 bases between. CDR3 in amino acids: CSVFGGSWNTEAFF. CDR3 DNA sequence: TGCAGCGTGTTCGGGGGATCTTGGAACACTGAAGCTTTCTTT.

The chain employs TRBV10-1 and TRBJ1-2, with TRBD1 identical over 8 bases. The length of the CDR3 is 15 residues. Germline trimming cut 6 bases from V and 3 bases from J; bases unmatched to any gene: 9. Germline CDR1 reads WNHNN; CDR2 reads SYGVQD (reference sequence). The CDR3 sequence: CASSKSTGVDYGYTF. The CDR3 DNA reads TGCGCCAGCAGCAAGTCGACAGGGGTTGACTATGGCTACACCTTC.

This clone was counted only a few times. This chain uses TRBV10-3 with TRBJ2-1; the match to TRBD2 covers 11 bases. CDR1 ENHRY and CDR2 SYGVKD come from the germline V gene. The V and J ends lost 3 bases and 7 bases, in that order; junction bases with no gene match: 5. There are 15 residues in the CDR3. This CDR3 is CAISDLAGGRNEQFF. CDR3 nucleotides: TGTGCCATCAGTGATTTAGCGGGGGGGCGGAATGAGCAGTTCTTC.

J is TRBJ2-7 and V is TRBV9; 11 bases are a match to TRBD1. Germline CDR1 reads SGDLS; CDR2 reads YYNGEE. The CDR3 sequence is 14 residues long. J lost 4 bases, V lost 3 bases, and 3 bases had no gene match. The CDR3 nucleotides are TGTGCCAGCAGCGCCTGGGACAGGGGGTACGAGCAGTACTTC. Translated, it gives CASSAWDRGYEQYF.